The 17 T cell receptor beta chains reported below all come from one sample, sequenced in a study of technical replicates of blood from a few donors. Sequencing used immunoSEQ multiplex PCR; TCRdb keeps in-frame clones, though not all of them. This table holds 60,000 to 90,000 clones, nearly 98% found once. The material sequenced was T cells isolated from PBMCs. The receptor set was obtained from a human donor in good health.

The chain has TRBV7-3 and TRBJ2-2; maybe TRBD2 (5 bases). This CDR3 spans 18 amino acids. CDR1 is SGHTA and CDR2 is FQGTGA in the germline V gene. V was shortened by 1 base and J by 1 base, with 16 bases between the two germline ends. The DNA for the CDR3 is TGTGCCAGCAGCTTAATCAATCAGCGCGAGGGGAACACCGGGGAGCTGTTTTTT. It translates to CASSLINQREGNTGELFF.

The gene calls are TRBV18 and TRBJ2-1; 13 bases are shared with TRBD2. CDR3 length equals 16 residues. Germline trimming cut 2 bases from V and 9 bases from J; bases unmatched to any gene: 7. CDR1 and CDR2 from the germline V gene are KGHSH and LQKENI. The CDR3 DNA follows: TGTGCCAGCTCACCAAGCTTAACTAGCGGGAGGGTTGAGCAGTTCTTC. Translation: CASSPSLTSGRVEQFF.

In nucleotides, the CDR3 is TGTGCCAGCAGCGAGGGGGACCCGGGTGACGACGAGCAGTACTTC. Amino acids: CASSEGDPGDDEQYF. This chain uses TRBV6-5 with TRBJ2-7; tentative D call: TRBD1 (6 bases). The CDR3 contains 15 residues. The V end was cut by 6 bases, the J end by 5 bases, with 20 bases between. Germline-derived CDR1 and CDR2 are MNHEY and SVGAGI.

The rearrangement joins TRBV5-4 to TRBJ1-2, with D unresolved. Germline V gene lookup returns CDR1 SGHNT and CDR2 YYREEE (reference sequence). Trimming removed 0 bases at V and 6 bases at J, with 6 bases between. The CDR3 spans 12 residues. CDR3 protein: CASSLGSDGYTF. The CDR3 DNA follows: TGTGCCAGCAGCTTGGGATCAGATGGCTACACCTTC. Based on the CDR3 plus reference TRBV5-4 and TRBJ1-2, the full variable domain is ETGVTQSPTHLIKTRGQQVTLRCSSQSGHNTVSWYQQALGQGPQFIFQYYREEENGRGNFPPRFSGLQFPNYSSELNVNALELDDSALYLCASSLGSDGYTFGSGTRLTVV.

The chain links TRBV30 to TRBJ2-3; D is unresolved. Germline loops: CDR1 GTSNPN, CDR2 SVGIG (reference sequence). V lost 2 bases, J lost 6 bases, and 9 bases lay in between. The CDR3 is 12 amino acids. CDR3 nucleotide sequence: TGTGCCTGGAGTTCCGGTTCGGATACGCAGTATTTT. It yields the protein CAWSSGSDTQYF.

V gene TRBV27 combines with J gene TRBJ1-1; perhaps TRBD1 as D (6 bases). V was trimmed by 8 bases and J by 3 bases, leaving 19 bases between them. Germline V gene lookup returns CDR1 MNHEY and CDR2 SMNVEV (reference sequence). CDR3 length: 15 residues. The CDR3 reads CASARGALGDTEAFF. As DNA, the CDR3 is TGTGCCAGCGCACGGGGGGCGTTGGGCGACACTGAAGCTTTCTTT.

This chain links TRBV6-5 with TRBJ1-2; 8 bases line up with TRBD1. Looked up from germline, CDR1 is MNHEY and CDR2 is SVGAGI. V shed 6 bases and J 2 bases; nucleotides not matched to a gene: 5. This CDR3 has 14 residues. CDR3 loop: CASSRDRTNYGYTF. CDR3 coding DNA: TGTGCCAGCAGCCGGGACAGGACAAACTATGGCTACACCTTC.

The chain joins TRBV27 to TRBJ2-2; TRBD2 is a possible D gene (5 bases). CDR3 length: 14 amino acids. Germline V gene sequence: CDR1 MNHEY, CDR2 SMNVEV (reference sequence). V was shortened by 5 bases and J by 7 bases, with 14 bases between the two germline ends. The CDR3 sequence: CASSLGGLYGELFF. The CDR3 nucleotides read TGTGCCAGCAGTCTAGGAGGACTGTACGGGGAGCTGTTTTTT.

The chain links TRBV5-8 to TRBJ2-7; TRBD2 agrees at 8 bases. Germline CDR1 SGHTS, CDR2 YDEGEE. The V segment lost 9 bases and the J segment 8 bases; nucleotides outside the gene matches: 19. CDR3 length: 15 amino acids. The CDR3 loop is CATNLVGLASGKQYF. CDR3 sequence (DNA): TGTGCCACCAACCTGGTAGGACTAGCAAGTGGAAAGCAGTACTTC.

The chain is built from TRBV2 and TRBJ2-1; 9 bases are shared with TRBD2. Germline V gene data show CDR1 as SNHLY and CDR2 as FYNNEI. The CDR3 totals 14 residues. The J segment lost 8 bases and the V segment lost 2 bases, leaving 4 bases of the junction unmatched. Here the CDR3 DNA reads TGTGCCAGCAGTGAAATCGTAGCGGGAGATGAGCAGTTCTTC. This sequence encodes CASSEIVAGDEQFF. Filled out from reference TRBV2 and TRBJ2-1, the complete variable domain reads EPEVTQTPSHQVTQMGQEVILRCVPISNHLYFYWYRQILGQKVEFLVSFYNNEISEKSEIFDDQFSVERPDGSNFTLKIRSTKLEDSAMYFCASSEIVAGDEQFFGPGTRLTVL.

V gene TRBV7-6 combines with J gene TRBJ1-2; 8 bases map to TRBD1. CDR3 length equals 16 residues. Germline CDR1 is SGHVS and CDR2 is FNYEAQ. V was pared by 5 bases and J by 8 bases, with 16 bases of the junction left unmatched. Here the CDR3 DNA reads TGTGCCAGCAGCGTTTTCTCCTCTGGACAGGGAGGGGGCTACACCTTC. Translated, it gives CASSVFSSGQGGGYTF.

In its sample, this clone was seen once. This rearrangement joins TRBV7-3 to TRBJ2-7; 9 bases align to TRBD1. Trimming took 4 bases from V and 3 from J; bases not matched to a gene: 1. Germline CDR1 and CDR2: SGHTA and FQGTGA. The CDR3 is 13 amino acids. The CDR3 DNA follows: TGTGCCAGCAGCTCGGACAGGGGCTACGAGCAGTACTTC. Its protein is CASSSDRGYEQYF.

This chain connects TRBV4-1 to TRBJ2-3; the D gene is possibly TRBD1 (6 bases). This CDR3 spans 16 amino acids. The V end was cut by 0 bases, the J end by 1 base, with 11 bases between. Germline lookup yields CDR1 MGHRA and CDR2 YSYEKL. The CDR3, as DNA: TGCGCCAGCAGCCAAGACACAGGGCTACGCACAGATACGCAGTATTTT. It is translated as CASSQDTGLRTDTQYF.

V usage is TRBV6-1 and J usage is TRBJ1-2, with 7 bases fitting TRBD1. The ends lost 3 bases at V and 4 bases at J; junction bases unmatched: 11. The CDR3 length is 16 residues. The germline gives CDR1 MNHNS, CDR2 SASEGT. In DNA form, the CDR3 reads TGTGCCAGCAGTGAGGTCCGGGCAGGGGGTCCCTATGGCTACACCTTC. This translates into CASSEVRAGGPYGYTF.

V usage is TRBV11-2 and J usage is TRBJ2-4; D possibly corresponds to TRBD2 (6 bases). Trimming took off 10 bases at V and 6 bases at J, with 10 bases between the two ends. The CDR3 is made up of 11 amino acids. Looked up from germline, CDR1 is SGHAT and CDR2 is FQNNGV. The CDR3 spells CATSGGNIQYF. The DNA of the CDR3 is TGTGCCACGTCCGGGGGAAACATTCAGTACTTC.

The rearrangement joins TRBV10-3 to TRBJ1-2; D perhaps matches TRBD1 (6 bases). In germline, CDR1 is ENHRY, CDR2 SYGVKD. CDR3 length: 11 residues. Trimming removed 10 bases at V and 4 bases at J, with 10 bases between. The CDR3 sequence: CATTGTYGYTF. CDR3 nucleotide sequence: TGTGCCACGACAGGTACCTATGGCTACACCTTC.

The chain joins TRBV30 to TRBJ2-3; possibly TRBD1 for D (7 bases). Germline CDR1 is GTSNPN and CDR2 is SVGIG (reference sequence). V dropped 4 bases and J dropped 4 bases, with 24 bases sitting between them. The CDR3 runs to 17 residues. CDR3 in amino acids: CAWTPYPGGRGADTQYF. DNA of the CDR3: TGTGCCTGGACCCCTTATCCAGGGGGGAGAGGCGCAGATACGCAGTATTTT.